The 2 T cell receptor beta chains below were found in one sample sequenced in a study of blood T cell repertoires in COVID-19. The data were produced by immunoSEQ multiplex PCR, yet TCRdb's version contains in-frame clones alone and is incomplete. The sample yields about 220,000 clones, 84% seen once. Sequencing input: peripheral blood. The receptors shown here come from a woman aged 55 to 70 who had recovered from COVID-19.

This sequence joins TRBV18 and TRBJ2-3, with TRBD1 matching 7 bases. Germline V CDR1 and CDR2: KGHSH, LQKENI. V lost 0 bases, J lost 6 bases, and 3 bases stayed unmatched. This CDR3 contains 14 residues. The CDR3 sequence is CASSPPTGKDTQYF. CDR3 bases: TGTGCCAGCTCACCACCGACAGGGAAGGATACGCAGTATTTT. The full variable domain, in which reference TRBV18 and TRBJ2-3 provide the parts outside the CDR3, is NAGVMQNPRHLVRRRGQEARLRCSPMKGHSHVYWYRQLPEEGLKFMVYLQKENIIDESGMPKERFSAEFPKEGPSILRIQQVVRGDSAAYFCASSPPTGKDTQYFGPGTRLTVL.

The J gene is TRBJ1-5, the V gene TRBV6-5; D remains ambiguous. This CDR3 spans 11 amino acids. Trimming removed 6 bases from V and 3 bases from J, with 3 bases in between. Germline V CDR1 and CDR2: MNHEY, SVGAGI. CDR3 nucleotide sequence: TGTGCCAGCAGCCACAATCAGCCCCAGCATTTT. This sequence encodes CASSHNQPQHF.